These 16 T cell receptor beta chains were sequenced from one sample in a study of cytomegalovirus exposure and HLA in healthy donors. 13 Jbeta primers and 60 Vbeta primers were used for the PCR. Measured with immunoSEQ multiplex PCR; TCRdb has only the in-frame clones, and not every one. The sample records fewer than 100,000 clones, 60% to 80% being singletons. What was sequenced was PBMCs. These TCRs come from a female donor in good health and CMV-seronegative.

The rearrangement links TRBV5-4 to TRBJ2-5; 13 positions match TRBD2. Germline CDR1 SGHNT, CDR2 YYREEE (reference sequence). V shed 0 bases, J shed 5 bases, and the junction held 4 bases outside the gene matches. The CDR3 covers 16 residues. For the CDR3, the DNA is TGTGCCAGCAGCTTGGGACTAGCGGGGGGTCGGGAGACCCAGTACTTC. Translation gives CASSLGLAGGRETQYF.

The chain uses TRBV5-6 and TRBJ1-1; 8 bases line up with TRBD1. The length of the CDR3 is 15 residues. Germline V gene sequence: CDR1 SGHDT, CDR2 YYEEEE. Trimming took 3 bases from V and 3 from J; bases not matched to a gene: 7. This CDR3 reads CASSSSQGAYTEAFF. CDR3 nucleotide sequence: TGTGCCAGCAGCTCGAGCCAGGGGGCCTACACTGAAGCTTTCTTT.

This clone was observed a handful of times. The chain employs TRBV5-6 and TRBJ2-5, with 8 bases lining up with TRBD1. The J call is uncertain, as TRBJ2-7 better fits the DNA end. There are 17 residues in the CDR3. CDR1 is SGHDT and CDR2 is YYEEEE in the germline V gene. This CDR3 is CASSLYAIGQGTGEQYF. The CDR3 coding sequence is TGTGCCAGCAGCTTGTACGCCATTGGACAGGGAACGGGCGAGCAGTACTTC.

The CDR3 sequence is CATSRDGQGNQPQHF. DNA of the CDR3: TGTGCCACCAGCAGAGATGGGCAGGGCAATCAGCCCCAGCATTTT. The chain links TRBV15 to TRBJ1-5; no clear D gene. The CDR3 has 15 residues. The germline V gene has CDR1 LNHNV and CDR2 YYDKDF (reference sequence). Between the trimmed V and J ends, which lost 0 bases and 2 bases, there was a span of 8 bases.

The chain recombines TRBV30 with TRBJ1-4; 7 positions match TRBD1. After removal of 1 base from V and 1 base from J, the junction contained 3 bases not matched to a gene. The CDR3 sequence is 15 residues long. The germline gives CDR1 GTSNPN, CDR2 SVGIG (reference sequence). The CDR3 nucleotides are TGTGCCTGGAGTGCCGACAGGGTAACTAATGAAAAACTGTTTTTT. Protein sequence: CAWSADRVTNEKLFF. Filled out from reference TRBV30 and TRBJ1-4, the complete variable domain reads SQTIHQWPATLVQPVGSPLSLECTVEGTSNPNLYWYRQAAGRGLQLLFYSVGIGQISSEVPQNLSASRPQDRQFILSSKKLLLSDSGFYLCAWSADRVTNEKLFFGSGTQLSVL.

The CDR3 sequence is CASSLDRPNTGELFF. The DNA for the CDR3 is TGCGCCAGCAGCTTGGACAGGCCGAACACCGGGGAGCTGTTTTTT. The chain joins TRBV5-1 to TRBJ2-2, with a weak D call TRBD1 (5 bases). Deletions cut 0 bases from V and 0 bases from J, with 6 bases between. From germline, CDR1 is SGHRS and CDR2 YFSETQ. The CDR3 runs 15 residues. Looking up the rest from reference TRBV5-1 and TRBJ2-2 gives the full variable domain: KAGVTQTPRYLIKTRGQQVTLSCSPISGHRSVSWYQQTPGQGLQFLFEYFSETQRNKGNFPGRFSGRQFSNSRSEMNVSTLELGDSALYLCASSLDRPNTGELFFGEGSRLTVL.

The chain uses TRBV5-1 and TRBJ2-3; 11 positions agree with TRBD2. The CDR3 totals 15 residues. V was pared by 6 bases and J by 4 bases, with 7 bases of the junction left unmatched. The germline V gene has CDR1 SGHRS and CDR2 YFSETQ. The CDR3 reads CASKVAGGPADTQYF. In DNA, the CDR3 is TGCGCCAGCAAGGTAGCGGGAGGGCCAGCAGATACGCAGTATTTT.

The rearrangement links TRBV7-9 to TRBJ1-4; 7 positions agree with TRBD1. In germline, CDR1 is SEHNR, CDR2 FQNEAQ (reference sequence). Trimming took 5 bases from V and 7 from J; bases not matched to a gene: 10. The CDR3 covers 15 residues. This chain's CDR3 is CASSTRDGTVEKLFF. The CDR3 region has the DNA TGTGCCAGCAGCACCCGAGATGGGACAGTTGAAAAACTGTTTTTT.

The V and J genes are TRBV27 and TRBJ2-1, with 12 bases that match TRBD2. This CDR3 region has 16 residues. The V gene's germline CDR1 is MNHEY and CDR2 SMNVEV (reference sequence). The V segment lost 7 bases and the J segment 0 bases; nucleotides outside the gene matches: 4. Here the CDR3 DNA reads TGTGCCAGCAACCAGGGACTAGCGGGCTCCTACAATGAGCAGTTCTTC. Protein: CASNQGLAGSYNEQFF.

DNA of the CDR3: TGCGCCAGCAGCCAACGGACTAGCGGGAGGGCCTACAATGAGCAGTTCTTC. Its translation: CASSQRTSGRAYNEQFF. The rearrangement uses TRBV4-1 and TRBJ2-1, with 15 bases aligning to TRBD2. Germline values: CDR1 MGHRA, CDR2 YSYEKL. The J segment lost 2 bases and the V segment lost 2 bases, leaving 1 base of the junction unmatched. The CDR3 spans 17 residues.

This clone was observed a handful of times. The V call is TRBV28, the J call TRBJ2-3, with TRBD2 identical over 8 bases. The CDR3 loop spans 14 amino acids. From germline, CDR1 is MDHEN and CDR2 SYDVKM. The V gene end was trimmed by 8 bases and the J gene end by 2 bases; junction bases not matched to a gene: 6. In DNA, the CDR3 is TGTGCCAGCCAGACTAGCGCGATCACAGATACGCAGTATTTT. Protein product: CASQTSAITDTQYF.

Here the CDR3 reads CASSIGDIWRNTEAFF. CDR3 sequence (DNA): TGTGCCAGTAGTATAGGGGACATTTGGAGGAACACTGAAGCTTTCTTT. This chain connects TRBV19 to TRBJ1-1, with D perhaps matching TRBD1 (6 bases). This CDR3 spans 16 amino acids. The germline V gene has CDR1 LNHDA and CDR2 SQIVND (reference sequence). V dropped 1 base and J dropped 1 base, with 13 bases sitting between them.

As DNA, the CDR3 is TGTGCCAGCAGTTACTCCCCTAGCGGGGAATCCTACGAGCAGTACTTC. Amino acid sequence: CASSYSPSGESYEQYF. V usage is TRBV6-5 and J usage is TRBJ2-7, with 9 bases lining up with TRBD2. V dropped 0 bases and J dropped 1; count of bases not matched to a gene: 4. The CDR3 covers 16 residues. The germline V gene encodes CDR1 MNHEY and CDR2 SVGAGI.

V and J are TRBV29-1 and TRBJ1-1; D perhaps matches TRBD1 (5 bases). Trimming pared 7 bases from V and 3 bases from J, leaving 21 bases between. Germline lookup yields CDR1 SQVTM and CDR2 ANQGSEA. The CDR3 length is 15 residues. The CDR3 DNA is TGCAGCGCCAAAGGATCCGGGGGAGAGGACACTGAAGCTTTCTTT. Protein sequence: CSAKGSGGEDTEAFF.

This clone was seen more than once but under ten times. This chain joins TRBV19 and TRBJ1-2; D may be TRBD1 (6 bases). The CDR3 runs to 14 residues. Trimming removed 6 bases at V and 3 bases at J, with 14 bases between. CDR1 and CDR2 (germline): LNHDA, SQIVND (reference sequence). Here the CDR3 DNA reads TGTGCCAGTAGACCTAACAGGGAAGACTATGGCTACACCTTC. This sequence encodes CASRPNREDYGYTF.

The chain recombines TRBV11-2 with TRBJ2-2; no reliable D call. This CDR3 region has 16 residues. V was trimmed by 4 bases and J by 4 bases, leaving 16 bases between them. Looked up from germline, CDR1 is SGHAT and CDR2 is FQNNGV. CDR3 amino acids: CASSSPGPSGTGELFF. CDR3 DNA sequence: TGTGCCAGCAGCTCCCCGGGTCCCTCGGGCACCGGGGAGCTGTTTTTT.